This is a list of T cell receptor beta chains from one sample in a study of OX40 agonist ivuxolimab in advanced cancers. Sequenced by immunoSEQ multiplex PCR; TCRdb stores in-frame clones only, minus some. The repertoire includes some 82,000 clones, 94% of them detected once, and approximately 11% sits in the top ten. The input for sequencing was CD4+ or CD8+ T cells sorted from blood, taken in a trial of the OX40 agonist ivuxolimab. These receptors were taken from an adult with an advanced solid tumor such as melanoma, head and neck, liver or kidney cancer. The CDR3 runs from the conserved cysteine through the conserved F or W. The order of the fields is D gene, V gene, clone size, CDR3 length, J gene, CDR3 protein, CDR3 DNA. The D gene is left open where the match is weak. The size entry is marked missing in some rows and otherwise reads once, few, many or a size class.

D: -; V: TRBV23-1; size: -; length: 12; J: TRBJ1-4; CDR3: CASSHGGGKLFF; DNA: TGCGCCAGCAGTCATGGGGGGGGAAAACTGTTTTTT
D: -; V: TRBV5-4; size: -; length: 13; J: TRBJ1-5; CDR3: CASSLAPNQPQHF; DNA: TGTGCCAGCAGCTTGGCCCCAAATCAGCCCCAGCATTTT
D: -; V: TRBV11-2; size: -; length: 10; J: TRBJ2-7; CDR3: CASSLGEQYF; DNA: TGTGCCAGCAGCTTAGGCGAGCAGTACTTC
D: -; V: TRBV23-1; size: -; length: 16; J: TRBJ2-7; CDR3: CASSQRSGPSHYEQYF; DNA: TGCGCCAGCAGTCAAAGGTCCGGACCCTCTCACTACGAGCAGTACTTC
D: TRBD2; V: TRBV6-4; size: -; length: 17; J: TRBJ2-4; CDR3: CASSPLWGRAPKNIQYF; DNA: TGTGCCAGCAGCCCTTTGTGGGGGAGGGCCCCCAAAAACATTCAGTACTTC
D: -; V: TRBV6-5; size: -; length: 12; J: TRBJ2-7; CDR3: CASINRNYEQYF; DNA: TGTGCCAGCATTAATAGGAACTACGAGCAGTACTTC
D: TRBD1; V: TRBV9; size: -; length: 15; J: TRBJ1-2; CDR3: CASSARDREDYGYTF; DNA: TGTGCCAGCAGCGCCCGCGACAGGGAAGACTATGGCTACACCTTC
D: TRBD1; V: TRBV29-1; size: -; length: 14; J: TRBJ2-7; CDR3: CSVTGTGEYGEQYF; DNA: TGCAGCGTAACCGGGACAGGGGAGTATGGCGAGCAGTACTTC
D: TRBD2; V: TRBV7-9; size: -; length: 17; J: TRBJ2-1; CDR3: CAHGGLAGGPSYNEQFF; DNA: TGTGCCCATGGTGGACTAGCGGGAGGGCCTTCCTACAATGAGCAGTTCTTC
D: -; V: TRBV11-2; size: -; length: 14; J: TRBJ1-4; CDR3: CASSLGIGNEKLFF; DNA: TGTGCCAGCAGCTTAGGAATTGGGAATGAAAAACTGTTTTTT
D: TRBD1; V: TRBV9; size: -; length: 14; J: TRBJ1-2; CDR3: CASTAGQTNYGYTF; DNA: TGTGCCAGCACCGCGGGACAGACTAACTATGGCTACACCTTC
D: TRBD2; V: TRBV5-3; size: -; length: 19; J: TRBJ2-7; CDR3: CARSLAGGRAVHGAYEQYF; DNA: TGTGCCAGAAGCTTGGCCGGCGGGAGGGCCGTCCACGGGGCCTACGAGCAGTACTTC
D: TRBD1; V: TRBV13; size: -; length: 15; J: TRBJ1-3; CDR3: CASSPGQGAGNTIYF; DNA: TGTGCCAGCAGCCCTGGACAGGGAGCTGGAAACACCATATATTTT
D: -; V: TRBV7-3; size: -; length: 12; J: TRBJ2-4; CDR3: CASSGDAGLYYF; DNA: TGTGCCAGCAGCGGAGACGCCGGACTATACTACTTC
D: -; V: TRBV27; size: -; length: 15; J: TRBJ2-7; CDR3: CASSLIGQSNYEQYF; DNA: TGTGCCAGCAGTTTAATCGGACAGTCTAACTACGAGCAGTACTTC
D: -; V: TRBV25-1; size: once; length: 14; J: TRBJ2-7; CDR3: CASSVSRIPYEQYF; DNA: TGTGCCAGCAGTGTCTCCCGGATTCCCTACGAGCAGTACTTC
D: -; V: TRBV7-3; size: -; length: 15; J: TRBJ2-7; CDR3: CASSPGLPGTYEQYF; DNA: TGTGCCAGCAGCCCGGGACTCCCCGGGACCTACGAGCAGTACTTC
D: -; V: TRBV6-5; size: -; length: 13; J: TRBJ2-7; CDR3: CASSDRGNYEQYF; DNA: TGTGCCAGCAGCGATCGGGGGAACTACGAGCAGTACTTC
D: TRBD2; V: TRBV27; size: -; length: 13; J: TRBJ2-1; CDR3: CASSFTSGGEQFF; DNA: TGTGCCAGCAGTTTCACTAGCGGGGGTGAGCAGTTCTTC
D: -; V: TRBV5-1; size: -; length: 15; J: TRBJ2-7; CDR3: CASSLSWTATYEQYF; DNA: TGCGCCAGCAGCTTGTCCTGGACAGCTACCTACGAGCAGTACTTC
D: -; V: TRBV30; size: -; length: 13; J: TRBJ1-5; CDR3: CAWNGYSNQPQHF; DNA: TGTGCCTGGAACGGGTATAGCAATCAGCCCCAGCATTTT
D: -; V: TRBV19; size: -; length: 16; J: TRBJ2-1; CDR3: CASSIGWEAPYNEQFF; DNA: TGTGCCAGTAGTATCGGTTGGGAGGCCCCCTACAATGAGCAGTTCTTC
D: TRBD2; V: TRBV9; size: -; length: 14; J: TRBJ2-2; CDR3: CAGGTSGSSGELFF; DNA: TGTGCCGGGGGGACTAGCGGGAGCTCCGGGGAGCTGTTTTTT
D: TRBD1; V: TRBV30; size: -; length: 12; J: TRBJ1-1; CDR3: CAWSAAGGSSFF; DNA: TGTGCCTGGAGCGCCGCAGGGGGTTCATCTTTCTTT
D: -; V: TRBV6-5; size: -; length: 13; J: TRBJ2-7; CDR3: CASSDRGNYEQYF; DNA: TGTGCCAGCAGCGATCGGGGGAACTACGAGCAGTACTTC
D: -; V: TRBV4-3; size: -; length: 16; J: TRBJ2-2; CDR3: CASSQAPGQNTGELFF; DNA: TGCGCCAGCAGCCAAGCCCCGGGACAGAACACCGGGGAGCTGTTTTTT
D: -; V: TRBV9; size: once; length: 16; J: TRBJ2-3; CDR3: CASSGLGTDATDTQYF; DNA: TGTGCCAGCAGCGGACTCGGGACGGATGCCACAGATACGCAGTATTTT
D: -; V: TRBV4-1; size: -; length: 16; J: TRBJ1-4; CDR3: CASSQETGATNEKLFF; DNA: TGCGCCAGCAGCCAAGAGACGGGTGCAACTAATGAAAAACTGTTTTTT
D: -; V: TRBV18; size: few; length: 14; J: TRBJ2-7; CDR3: CASSPLVSPYEQYF; DNA: TGTGCCAGCTCACCACTCGTCAGTCCCTACGAGCAGTACTTC
D: -; V: TRBV6-5; size: -; length: 13; J: TRBJ2-2; CDR3: CASRGIYTGELFF; DNA: TGTGCCAGCAGGGGGATTTACACCGGGGAGCTGTTTTTT
D: -; V: TRBV10-3; size: -; length: 14; J: TRBJ1-1; CDR3: CAISEVLRNTEAFF; DNA: TGTGCCATCAGTGAGGTTTTGAGGAACACTGAAGCTTTCTTT
D: TRBD2; V: TRBV5-1; size: -; length: 16; J: TRBJ2-1; CDR3: CASSSTGLAEGNEQFF; DNA: TGCGCCAGCAGCTCAACCGGACTAGCGGAGGGCAATGAGCAGTTCTTC
D: -; V: TRBV6-5; size: -; length: 14; J: TRBJ2-5; CDR3: CASSYSVTQETQYF; DNA: TGTGCCAGCAGTTACTCCGTAACCCAAGAGACCCAGTACTTC
D: -; V: TRBV28; size: -; length: 15; J: TRBJ2-5; CDR3: CASSLLGRPAGTQYF; DNA: TGTGCCAGCAGTTTACTAGGACGCCCCGCCGGGACCCAGTACTTC
D: TRBD1; V: TRBV7-9; size: once; length: 16; J: TRBJ2-7; CDR3: CASSLGMGTGSYEQYF; DNA: TGTGCCAGCAGCTTAGGAATGGGGACAGGATCCTACGAGCAGTACTTC
D: TRBD1; V: TRBV19; size: -; length: 19; J: TRBJ1-5; CDR3: CASSTGGDRGRLGNQPQHF; DNA: TGTGCCAGTAGTACAGGTGGGGACAGGGGGCGCTTAGGCAATCAGCCCCAGCATTTT